This is a list of T cell receptor beta chains from one sample in a study of blood T cell repertoires in COVID-19. Assay used: immunoSEQ multiplex PCR; TCRdb lists only in-frame clones, some missing. Here the sample spans 250,000 to 300,000 clones, around 90% being singletons. What was sequenced was peripheral blood. The origin of the receptors is a middle-aged woman who had recovered from COVID-19. Each CDR3 is given with its conserved first and last residue. A D gene is named only where the DNA matches it firmly. Some rows mark clone size as missing; the rest say once, few, many or name a class of expanded clone.

>TRBD2|NA|TRBJ2-1|TRBV25-1
TGTGCCAGCAGTGACCTAGCGGGAGCTCCCTACAATGAGCAGTTCTTC
CASSDLAGAPYNEQFF
>NA|NA|TRBJ1-1|TRBV12-3/TRBV12-4
TGTGCCAGCAGCCCCGAGCACACTGAAGCTTTCTTT
CASSPEHTEAFF
>NA|NA|TRBJ2-1|TRBV21-1
TGTGCCAGCAGCAAATCGGTTGGCAGGGACTCCTACAATGAGCAGTTCTTC
CASSKSVGRDSYNEQFF
>NA|NA|TRBJ2-3|TRBV9
TGTGCCAGCAGCGTATCCCCAGGCACAGATACGCAGTATTTT
CASSVSPGTDTQYF
>NA|NA|TRBJ1-4|TRBV6-1
TGTGCCAGCAGTGAGGGCAGTCTTAATGAAAAACTGTTTTTT
CASSEGSLNEKLFF
>TRBD2|NA|TRBJ2-1|TRBV20-1
TGCAGTGCTAGTGTCCTAGCGGTCTACAATGAGCAGTTCTTC
CSASVLAVYNEQFF
>NA|NA|TRBJ2-7|TRBV21-1
NA
CASSKWGQGSSLEQYF
>TRBD1|NA|TRBJ1-3|TRBV10-3
TGTGCCATCAGTGGCCCAGGGACAGGAGGAAACACCATATATTTT
CAISGPGTGGNTIYF
>NA|NA|TRBJ1-2|TRBV25-1
TGTGCCAGCAGTGGTGGGGCCCAGACAACTTATGGCTACACCTTC
CASSGGAQTTYGYTF
>TRBD2|NA|TRBJ2-3|TRBV19
TGTGCCAGCGGGGGGGCGGGAGATACGCAGTATTTT
CASGGAGDTQYF
>NA|NA|TRBJ1-4|TRBV4-1
TGCGCCAGCAGCCCGTGGGGGGGGGATGAAAAACTGTTTTTT
CASSPWGGDEKLFF
>NA|NA|TRBJ2-3|TRBV7-2
TGTGCCAGCAGCTTAGCCCCGACTAGGACCGCCCCGCAGTATTTT
CASSLAPTRTAPQYF
>NA|NA|TRBJ1-3|TRBV27
TGTGCCAGCAGTTTATCCCCCTCGGGTGGAAACACCATATATTTT
CASSLSPSGGNTIYF
>TRBD1|NA|TRBJ2-4|TRBV12-5
TGTGCTAGTGGTTTGGACGGACAGGGTTGGGGCATTCAGTACTTC
CASGLDGQGWGIQYF
>NA|NA|TRBJ1-5|TRBV12-3/TRBV12-4
TGTGCCAGCAGTCCAGGGCGGGGGCAGCCCCAGCATTTT
CASSPGRGQPQHF
>TRBD1|NA|TRBJ1-3|TRBV2
TGTGCCAGCAGTCCGGACAGGGTGGGTGGAAACACCATATATTTT
CASSPDRVGGNTIYF
>NA|NA|TRBJ1-2|TRBV6-5
TGTGCCAGCACCCGCGGGACGGCCTATGGCTACACCTTC
CASTRGTAYGYTF
>TRBD1|NA|TRBJ2-3|TRBV6-5
TGTGCCAGCAGCCGGACAGGGTCCGGCACAGATACGCAGTATTTT
CASSRTGSGTDTQYF
>TRBD2|NA|TRBJ2-2|TRBV5-4
TGTGCCAGCAGCTCCGGACTAGCGACCAACACCGGGGAGCTGTTTTTT
CASSSGLATNTGELFF
>NA|NA|TRBJ1-6|TRBV6-2/TRBV6-3
TGTGCCAGCAGTTCCCGGAATTCACCCCTCCACTTT
CASSSRNSPLHF
>NA|NA|TRBJ2-1|TRBV20-1
TGCAGTGCTAGTTCCTGGCGGCTGAATGAGCAGTTCTTC
CSASSWRLNEQFF
>NA|NA|TRBJ2-1|TRBV27
TGTGCCAGCAGTTTATTGCGGGGCAATGAGCAGTTCTTC
CASSLLRGNEQFF
>NA|NA|TRBJ1-1|TRBV9
TGTGCCAGCAGCGTAGATTCAGGGCCCAGCACTGAAGCTTTCTTT
CASSVDSGPSTEAFF
>TRBD2|NA|TRBJ2-7|TRBV18
TGTGCCAGCTCCGCTAGCGGAAGCTCCTACGAGCAGTACTTC
CASSASGSSYEQYF
>NA|NA|TRBJ1-2|TRBV28
TGTGCCAGCAGTACACCCCCCTATGGCTACACCTTC
CASSTPPYGYTF
>NA|NA|TRBJ2-2|TRBV7-8
TGTGCCAGCAGCACGACACTGACCGGGGAGCTGTTTTTT
CASSTTLTGELFF
>NA|NA|TRBJ1-4|TRBV18
TGTGCCAGCTCACCGGGCCAGGTCAGGGAAAAACTGTTTTTT
CASSPGQVREKLFF
>TRBD1|NA|TRBJ1-1|TRBV6-1
TGTGCCAGCAATACACCAGGGGGGACTGAAGCTTTCTTT
CASNTPGGTEAFF
>TRBD1|NA|TRBJ1-2|TRBV7-8
TGTGCCAGCAGCCCCATGGGACAGGGTTGGTATGGCTACACCTTC
CASSPMGQGWYGYTF
>NA|NA|TRBJ1-4|TRBV29-1
TGCAGCGTTGTAGGTGGGGCGAATGAAAAACTGTTTTTT
CSVVGGANEKLFF
>NA|NA|TRBJ2-3|TRBV3-1/TRBV3-2
TGTGCCAGCAGCTCCCAGGGGGATACGCAGTATTTT
CASSSQGDTQYF
>NA|few|TRBJ2-6|TRBV5-1
TGCGCCAGCAGCCCAGCGGAACCTGGGGCCAACGTCCTGACTTTC
CASSPAEPGANVLTF
>NA|NA|TRBJ1-1|TRBV30
TGTGCCTGGACCCGTGGGGAGGCGACTAGGGCCACTGAAGCTTTCTTT
CAWTRGEATRATEAFF
>TRBD2|NA|TRBJ2-7|TRBV9
TGTGCCAGCAGCGACCTAGCGGGAGGTTCCGAGCAGTACTTC
CASSDLAGGSEQYF
>NA|NA|TRBJ2-2|TRBV7-3
TGTGCCAGCAGCCAGGGCAGGGGAAACACCGGGGAGCTGTTTTTT
CASSQGRGNTGELFF
>NA|NA|TRBJ1-6|TRBV30
TGTGCCTGGAGTGTACTGGGGAGGGTCTCACCCCTCCACTTT
CAWSVLGRVSPLHF
>NA|once|TRBJ2-2|TRBV6-2/TRBV6-3
TGTGCCAGCAGTTACACTGACGGGACTTCGAACACCGGGGAGCTGTTTTTT
CASSYTDGTSNTGELFF
>NA|NA|TRBJ2-3|TRBV7-8
TGTGCCAGCAGCTTAGGGCCCGTCACAGATACGCAGTATTTT
CASSLGPVTDTQYF
>TRBD2|NA|TRBJ2-2|TRBV28
TGTGCCAGCAACTCGGGGACTAGCGGCACCGGGGAGCTGTTTTTT
CASNSGTSGTGELFF
>TRBD2|NA|TRBJ2-1|TRBV15
TGTGCCACCAGCAGAGCGGGAGGTTGGGATGAGCAGTTCTTC
CATSRAGGWDEQFF
>TRBD1|NA|TRBJ2-2|TRBV18
TGTGCCAGCTCACCACGGGACAGGGACACACTCGGGGAGCTGTTTTTT
CASSPRDRDTLGELFF
>TRBD2|NA|TRBJ2-5|TRBV27
TGTGCCAGCAGTTTAACGGGGGGGATGAGGACCCAGTACTTC
CASSLTGGMRTQYF
>NA|NA|TRBJ2-5|TRBV12-3/TRBV12-4
TGTGCCAGCAGTTCGCGAGGGGAGACCCAGTACTTC
CASSSRGETQYF
>TRBD1|NA|TRBJ2-1|TRBV4-3
TGCGCCAGCAGCCAAGATTTTGGGGGGACAGGGGACTACAATGAGCAGTTCTTC
CASSQDFGGTGDYNEQFF
>TRBD1|NA|TRBJ1-5|TRBV20-1
TGCAGTGCTAGAGGGGGGACAGGGGTGGATTTT
CSARGGTGVDF
>NA|NA|TRBJ1-1|TRBV2
TGTGCCAGCAGTCGGACAGAGTGGGGTCCTGAAGCTTTCTTT
CASSRTEWGPEAFF
>NA|NA|TRBJ1-5|TRBV10-3
TGTGCCATCAGTGAAGAGGGGGGGTTTCAGCCCCAGCATTTT
CAISEEGGFQPQHF
>NA|NA|TRBJ2-1|TRBV6-5
TGTGCCAGCAGGGTAGCTGGGGGCCTCTACAATGAGCAGTTCTTC
CASRVAGGLYNEQFF
>NA|NA|TRBJ1-5|TRBV6-5
TGTGCCAGCAGCCCAGGGAGGGATCAGCCCCAGCATTTT
CASSPGRDQPQHF
>TRBD2|NA|TRBJ2-5|TRBV15
TGTGCCACCAGCAGAGCTTCTAGCGGGAGGGCCGAGACCCAGTACTTC
CATSRASSGRAETQYF